This T cell receptor beta chain derives from a study of regulatory T cells in long-lasting Graves disease. General study points: Persistent Graves' patients showed a TCR diversity that was lower than that of newly diagnosed ones.

For this clonotype: No antigen is known for it.

Both iRepertoire HTBI primers and Arm-PCR of CDR3 regions were used to build the TCR beta libraries. TCRdb re-called the multiplex PCR reads through MiXCR, storing one row per CDR3 protein. The profile covers roughly 400,000 distinct CDR3 sequences, with less than 20% appearing a single time and around a quarter taken by the ten largest. Losses at the gene ends were 5 bases for V and 4 bases for J; bases not matched to a gene: 8. Germline values: CDR1 SGHVS, CDR2 FNYEAQ. CDR3 length equals 16 residues. Time point indicated: newly diagnosed GD, antithyroid drugs for less than 3 months. PBMCs were the source of the RNA used for TCR sequencing. A further study also used this sample, focusing on T cells in Graves' hyperthyroidism and ophthalmopathy. In that study: Carried out on the TCR CDR3, a first-round RT-PCR used the HTBI primer set.

The V gene is TRBV7-6, the J gene TRBJ2-2; 9 nucleotides line up with TRBD2. The TCR sequence derives from a woman younger than 35 with Graves disease. The sample here was peripheral blood mononuclear cells (PBMCs), taken at new diagnosis, from a patient treated with antithyroid drugs. The CDR3 DNA reads TGTGCCAGCAGCAGCATAGCGGGAGATGCCACCGGGGAGCTGTTTTTT. Its translation: CASSSIAGDATGELFF.